This T cell receptor beta chain was retrieved from a study of T cell responses to AZD1222 COVID-19 vaccine. General study points: Vaccine-associated CD4 TCRs ranged over spike, dominating at 160-218 and 743-854. Unmutated regions of variants are reportedly targeted by nearly half of spike-specific TCRs. In a largely white British group with more females than males, clonal diversity was possibly underestimated.

Assay used: immunoSEQ multiplex PCR; TCRdb lists only in-frame clones, some missing. The repertoire holds tens of thousands of clones, with approximately 89% as singletons. Concerning this clone itself: Its antigen remains unidentified.

The CDR3 runs to 14 residues. Germline V CDR1 and CDR2: SEHNR, FQNEAQ (reference sequence). V was cut by 5 bases and J by 7 bases, with 12 bases left in between. Specimen: peripheral blood, collected on day 0 of MenACWY control vaccination. The chain joins TRBV7-9 to TRBJ1-6; no clear D gene. The clonotype originates from an adult in good health. CDR3 coding DNA: TGTGCCAGCAGCCCGTCGGAAGTGAATTCACCCCTCCACTTT. Translated, it gives CASSPSEVNSPLHF.